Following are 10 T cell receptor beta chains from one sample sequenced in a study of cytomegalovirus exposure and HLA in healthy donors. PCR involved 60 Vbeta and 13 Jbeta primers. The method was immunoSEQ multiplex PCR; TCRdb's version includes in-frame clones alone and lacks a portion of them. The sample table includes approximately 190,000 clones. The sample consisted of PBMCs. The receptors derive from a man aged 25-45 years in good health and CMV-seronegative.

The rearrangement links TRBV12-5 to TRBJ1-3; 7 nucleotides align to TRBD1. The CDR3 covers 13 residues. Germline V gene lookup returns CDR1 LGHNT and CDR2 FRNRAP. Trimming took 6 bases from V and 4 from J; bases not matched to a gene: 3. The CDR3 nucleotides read TGTGCTAGTGGGACAGGGTTGGGAAACACCATATATTTT. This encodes CASGTGLGNTIYF.

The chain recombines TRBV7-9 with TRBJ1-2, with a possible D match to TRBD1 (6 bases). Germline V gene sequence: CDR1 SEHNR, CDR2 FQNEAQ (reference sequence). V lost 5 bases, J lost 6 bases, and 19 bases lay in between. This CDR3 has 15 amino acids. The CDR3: CASSPGDNLGNGYTF. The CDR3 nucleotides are TGTGCCAGCAGCCCAGGGGACAATCTTGGAAATGGCTACACCTTC.

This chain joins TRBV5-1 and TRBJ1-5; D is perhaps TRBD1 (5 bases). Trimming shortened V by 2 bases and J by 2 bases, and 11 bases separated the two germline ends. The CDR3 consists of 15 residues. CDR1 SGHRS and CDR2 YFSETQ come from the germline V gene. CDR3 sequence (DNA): TGCGCCAGCAGCTTTGCGGGGCGAGGCAATCAGCCCCAGCATTTT. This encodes CASSFAGRGNQPQHF.

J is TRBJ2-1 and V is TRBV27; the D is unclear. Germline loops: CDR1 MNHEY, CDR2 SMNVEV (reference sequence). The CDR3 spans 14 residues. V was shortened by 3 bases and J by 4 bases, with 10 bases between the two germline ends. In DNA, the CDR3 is TGTGCCAGCAGTTTGGGCAGGCTTTACAATGAGCAGTTCTTC. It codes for CASSLGRLYNEQFF.

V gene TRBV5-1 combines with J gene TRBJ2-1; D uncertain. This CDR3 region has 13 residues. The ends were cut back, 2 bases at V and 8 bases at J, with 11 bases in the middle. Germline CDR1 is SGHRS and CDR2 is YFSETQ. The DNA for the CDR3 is TGCGCCAGCAGCTTTGGGCGCAGCTATGAGCAGTTCTTC. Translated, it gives CASSFGRSYEQFF.

CDR3 loop: CAISAPDEQYF. CDR3 DNA: TGTGCCATCAGTGCCCCAGACGAGCAGTACTTC. The rearrangement links TRBV10-3 to TRBJ2-7; no reliable D call. The CDR3 runs 11 residues. Germline assignment: CDR1 ENHRY and CDR2 SYGVKD. V lost 4 bases and J lost 5, with 6 bases in between.

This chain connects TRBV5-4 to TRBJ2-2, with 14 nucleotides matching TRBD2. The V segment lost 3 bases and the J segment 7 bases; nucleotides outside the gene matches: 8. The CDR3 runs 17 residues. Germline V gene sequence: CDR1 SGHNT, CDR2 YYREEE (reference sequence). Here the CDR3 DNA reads TGTGCCAGCAGCTCCCGACTAGCGGGAGGGCCGGGCGGGGAGCTGTTTTTT. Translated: CASSSRLAGGPGGELFF.

Here the CDR3 reads CASRRGQMNTEAFF. The CDR3 DNA reads as TGTGCCAGCAGGAGGGGACAGATGAACACTGAAGCTTTCTTT. This chain joins TRBV2 and TRBJ1-1; 7 nucleotides match TRBD1. CDR3 length: 14 amino acids. J was trimmed by 0 bases and V by 6 bases; bases with no gene match: 4. Germline CDR1 is SNHLY and CDR2 is FYNNEI.

The CDR3 reads CASSFDRASDNEQFF. The CDR3 DNA reads as TGTGCCAGCAGTTTCGACAGGGCGTCGGACAATGAGCAGTTCTTC. This sequence joins TRBV6-4 and TRBJ2-1, with TRBD1 matching 7 bases. V was clipped by 5 bases and J by 5 bases; unmatched bases: 9. CDR3 length equals 15 residues. In germline, CDR1 is MRHNA, CDR2 SNTAGT.

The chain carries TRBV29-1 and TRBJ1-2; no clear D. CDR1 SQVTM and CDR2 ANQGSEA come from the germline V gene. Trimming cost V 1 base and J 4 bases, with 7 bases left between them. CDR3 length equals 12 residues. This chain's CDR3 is CSVEGLAYGYTF. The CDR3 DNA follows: TGCAGCGTTGAAGGACTAGCCTATGGCTACACCTTC.